The sequence of this T cell receptor beta chain was determined in a study of blood T cell repertoires in COVID-19. Study as a whole: Italy, Spain and the United States were the sources of the convalescent and acute COVID-19 samples. T cells, B-cell-depleted T cells, or PBMCs supplied cDNA or gDNA.

This clone has just one count. Authors' analysis steps: For nucleated cells, counts were estimated from reference gene primer amplification. Some clones are missing from TCRdb's copy, which holds only in-frame ones; the method was immunoSEQ multiplex PCR. The DNA gave D and trimming, while V, J and clone size come from that table. This table holds around 130,000 clones, over 75% found once. V lost 7 bases to trimming and J lost 5 bases; unmatched junction nucleotides: 5. This CDR3 contains 13 residues. Germline values: CDR1 MNHNY, CDR2 SVGAGI (reference sequence). The sequencing sample was made of peripheral blood. The source of this sequence is a man in his sixties with acute or convalescent COVID-19. V usage is TRBV6-6 and J usage is TRBJ2-1; 7 bases fit TRBD1. CDR3 sequence reads: CASTGDRDNEQFF. The CDR3 bases are TGTGCCAGCACCGGAGACAGGGACAATGAGCAGTTCTTC.